The entry that follows covers one TCR beta chain sequence. Germline lookup yields CDR1 LGHNA and CDR2 YSLEER. The CDR3 contains 13 residues. The V gene lost 1 base and the J gene lost 5 bases, with 7 bases spanning the gap. TCRdb reprocessed the 5' RACE reads with MiXCR, giving one entry per CDR3 protein. The sample records about 360,000 distinct CDR3 sequences, over 13% being singletons. The data belong to a study of T-cell memory formation after mild COVID-19. Specimen: PBMCs or a T cell subset sorted from them (not recorded which). V gene TRBV4-3 combines with J gene TRBJ2-3, with D hard to call. The TCR originated in a young man who had mild COVID-19 (a few samples of this study predate the infection). Cell type and time point are not known. The CDR3 region is CASSQGVGDTQYF. The DNA of the CDR3 is TGCGCCAGCAGCCAAGGGGTGGGAGATACGCAGTATTTT.